The 16 T cell receptor beta chains below were found in one sample sequenced in a study of T cell responses to AZD1222 COVID-19 vaccine. Method: immunoSEQ multiplex PCR; TCRdb's copy keeps in-frame clones and lacks some. The sample consists of roughly 120,000 clones, 70% to 90% of them appearing once. Sequences were derived from peripheral blood, sampled on day 0 of AZD1222 vaccination. Receptors originate from an adult in good health.

The genes are TRBV30 and TRBJ1-2; TRBD1 matches 8 bases. Germline trimming cut 5 bases from V and 2 bases from J; bases unmatched to any gene: 4. CDR3 length: 13 amino acids. The germline V gene has CDR1 GTSNPN and CDR2 SVGIG (reference sequence). The CDR3 loop is CAWDRGMNYGYTF. DNA of the CDR3: TGTGCCTGGGACAGGGGAATGAACTATGGCTACACCTTC.

This sequence joins TRBV7-2 and TRBJ1-5, with TRBD1 matching over 9 bases. V lost 5 bases, J lost 0 bases, and 8 bases stayed unmatched. CDR1 and CDR2 (germline): SGHTA, FQGNSA. The CDR3 is 17 residues long. CDR3 amino acids: CASSRVGTGNSNQPQHF. Here the CDR3 DNA reads TGTGCCAGCAGCAGGGTCGGGACAGGGAATAGCAATCAGCCCCAGCATTTT.

The rearrangement joins TRBV5-5 to TRBJ1-3; D not certain. The CDR3 spans 14 residues. In germline, CDR1 is SGHKS, CDR2 YYEKEE (reference sequence). V dropped 2 bases and J dropped 0 bases, with 6 bases sitting between them. CDR3 in amino acids: CASSLENSGNTIYF. The CDR3 bases are TGTGCCAGCAGCTTAGAAAACTCTGGAAACACCATATATTTT.

The count of this clone is one. V usage is TRBV7-2 and J usage is TRBJ1-1; D gene unclear. The CDR3 extends over 13 amino acids. Trimming left V 0 bases short and J 3 bases short, with 5 bases between. Germline CDR1 reads SGHTA; CDR2 reads FQGNSA. The CDR3 spells CASSLAHYTEAFF. The CDR3 DNA is TGTGCCAGCAGCTTAGCTCACTACACTGAAGCTTTCTTT.

The rearrangement joins TRBV19 to TRBJ1-5; 8 positions match TRBD1. The junction had 7 bases not matched to a gene; V was cut back by 6 bases and J by 6 bases. The germline CDR1 and CDR2 sequences are LNHDA and SQIVND (reference sequence). The CDR3 contains 14 residues. The CDR3 sequence is CASRRTGGGQPQHF. The CDR3, as DNA: TGTGCCAGTAGACGAACAGGGGGAGGTCAGCCCCAGCATTTT.

V usage is TRBV7-3 and J usage is TRBJ1-1; the D is unclear. Trimming left V 5 bases short and J 0 bases short, with 16 bases between. The CDR3 contains 16 residues. Germline V gene sequence: CDR1 SGHTA, CDR2 FQGTGA. The CDR3 nucleotides are TGTGCCAGCAGCCCCTACCCGGCAGATTTGAACACTGAAGCTTTCTTT. Protein sequence: CASSPYPADLNTEAFF.

In DNA form, the CDR3 reads TGTGCCAGCAGCTTAGGTGGGGCCAGGGAAGATGGCTACACCTTC. Translated: CASSLGGAREDGYTF. The chain is built from TRBV7-2 and TRBJ1-2; a weak D match, TRBD1 (5 bases). The V end was cut by 1 base, the J end by 6 bases, with 15 bases between. CDR1 is SGHTA, CDR2 FQGNSA, per germline. This CDR3 comprises 15 residues. The full variable domain, its missing parts supplied by reference TRBV7-2 and TRBJ1-2, is GAGVSQSPSNKVTEKGKDVELRCDPISGHTALYWYRQSLGQGLEFLIYFQGNSAPDKSGLPSDRFSAERTGGSVSTLTIQRTQQEDSAVYLCASSLGGAREDGYTFGSGTRLTVV.

The chain uses TRBV7-9 and TRBJ1-1, with 7 bases matching TRBD1. V was clipped by 4 bases and J by 11 bases; unmatched bases: 10. The CDR3 loop spans 13 amino acids. The germline gives CDR1 SEHNR, CDR2 FQNEAQ (reference sequence). In nucleotides, the CDR3 is TGTGCCAGCAGCTCCAGGGGGAAAGGACGCGCTTTCTTT. This encodes CASSSRGKGRAFF. The whole variable domain, remainder taken from reference TRBV7-9 and TRBJ1-1, is DTGVSQNPRHKITKRGQNVTFRCDPISEHNRLYWYRQTLGQGPEFLTYFQNEAQLEKSRLLSDRFSAERPKGSFSTLEIQRTEQGDSAMYLCASSSRGKGRAFFGQGTRLTVV.

V and J are TRBV6-2 or TRBV6-3 and TRBJ2-7; 8 bases match TRBD2. J gave up 6 bases and V 7 bases, and 11 bases lay outside the gene matches. Germline V lookup: CDR1 MNHEY, CDR2 SVGEGT. The CDR3 extends over 14 amino acids. This CDR3 is CASTPRGAQVEQYF. The CDR3 DNA reads as TGTGCCAGCACCCCGCGGGGGGCCCAGGTCGAGCAGTACTTC.

CDR3 nucleotide sequence: TGTGCCAGCAGTTCTGACGGGCAGCCCCAGCATTTT. Translation: CASSSDGQPQHF. The V gene is TRBV12-3 or TRBV12-4, the J gene TRBJ1-5; D gene unclear. Trimming took 4 bases from V and 7 from J, leaving 8 bases between them. CDR3 length equals 12 residues.

The CDR3 nucleotides read TGTGCCAGTACCCCGGACAGGGGGCATCAGCCCCAGCATTTT. Translation: CASTPDRGHQPQHF. V gene TRBV19 combines with J gene TRBJ1-5; TRBD1 matches 11 bases. Germline values: CDR1 LNHDA, CDR2 SQIVND (reference sequence). The CDR3 covers 14 residues. J lost 5 bases, V lost 7 bases, and 4 bases had no gene match.

This chain links TRBV20-1 with TRBJ1-1; D gene unclear. Deletions cut 3 bases from V and 1 base from J, with 6 bases between. The CDR3 covers 12 residues. Germline lookup yields CDR1 DFQATT and CDR2 SNEGSKA (reference sequence). CDR3 in DNA: TGCAGTGCTAGTCGGGGGAACACTGAAGCTTTCTTT. It specifies CSASRGNTEAFF.

The chain carries TRBV18 and TRBJ2-3; 9 nucleotides align to TRBD2. The CDR3 has 15 amino acids. With 2 bases clipped from V and 4 bases from J, the junction kept 4 bases outside the gene matches. The germline V gene encodes CDR1 KGHSH and CDR2 LQKENI. The CDR3 spells CASSPMREGADTQYF. In DNA, the CDR3 is TGTGCCAGCTCACCAATGCGGGAGGGGGCAGATACGCAGTATTTT.

The sample holds a few counts of this clone. The chain joins TRBV5-1 to TRBJ1-1; unclear D gene. The germline gives CDR1 SGHRS, CDR2 YFSETQ. The length of the CDR3 is 15 residues. Deletions cut 0 bases from V and 4 bases from J, with 13 bases between. For the CDR3, the DNA is TGCGCCAGCAGCTTGGGCGGGAGGATGGGCACTGAAGCTTTCTTT. It translates to CASSLGGRMGTEAFF.

The V call is TRBV18, the J call TRBJ1-2; the match to TRBD1 covers 8 bases. Germline V gives CDR1 KGHSH, CDR2 LQKENI. The V and J ends lost 1 base and 3 bases, in that order; junction bases with no gene match: 7. The CDR3 has 16 residues. CDR3 amino acids: CASSPLKDREYYGYTF. As DNA, the CDR3 is TGTGCCAGCTCACCACTAAAGGACAGGGAGTACTATGGCTACACCTTC.

J is TRBJ1-4 and V is TRBV29-1; D is unresolved. V was cut by 0 bases and J by 11 bases, with 13 bases left in between. Per germline, CDR1 SQVTM and CDR2 ANQGSEA. This CDR3 contains 13 residues. For the CDR3, the DNA is TGCAGCGTTGAAGAAAGAACCCGGTCGAAACTGTTTTTT. Translated: CSVEERTRSKLFF.